One sample yielded the 9 T cell receptor beta chains listed below, sequenced in a study of blood T cell repertoires in COVID-19. TCRdb's table, derived via immunoSEQ multiplex PCR, lists solely in-frame clones and lacks some. The sample gives about 120,000 clones, roughly 85% of which show up once; roughly 11% is in the top ten. The specimen sequenced was peripheral blood. These receptors were taken from a man older than 75 with acute or convalescent COVID-19.

The J gene is TRBJ2-2, the V gene TRBV6-2 or TRBV6-3; tentative D call: TRBD1 (5 bases). CDR1 and CDR2 from the germline V gene are MNHEY and SVGEGT. V lost 2 bases and J 1 base, leaving 11 bases between the germline ends. The CDR3 runs 16 residues. As DNA, the CDR3 is TGTGCCAGCAGTTACACCGAAAGGGGGAACACCGGGGAGCTGTTTTTT. Amino acid sequence: CASSYTERGNTGELFF.

The rearrangement uses TRBV19 and TRBJ1-2, with 7 bases lining up with TRBD1. Looked up from germline, CDR1 is LNHDA and CDR2 is SQIVND (reference sequence). After removal of 1 base from V and 0 bases from J, the junction contained 8 bases not matched to a gene. CDR3 length: 17 amino acids. The CDR3 sequence: CASSIASRGRSNYGYTF. CDR3 sequence (DNA): TGTGCCAGTAGTATAGCCTCCAGGGGGAGATCTAACTATGGCTACACCTTC.

The chain is built from TRBV7-2 and TRBJ2-3; D unclear. CDR1 and CDR2 from the germline V gene are SGHTA and FQGNSA. The CDR3 loop spans 14 amino acids. V lost 1 base and J 4 bases, leaving 9 bases between the germline ends. The CDR3 DNA reads as TGTGCCAGCAGCTTAGATTCTGGAGCAGATACGCAGTATTTT. It codes for CASSLDSGADTQYF. Based on the CDR3 plus reference TRBV7-2 and TRBJ2-3, the full variable domain is GAGVSQSPSNKVTEKGKDVELRCDPISGHTALYWYRQSLGQGLEFLIYFQGNSAPDKSGLPSDRFSAERTGGSVSTLTIQRTQQEDSAVYLCASSLDSGADTQYFGPGTRLTVL.

The rearrangement uses TRBV9 and TRBJ2-7, with 11 nucleotides matching TRBD2. This CDR3 spans 15 amino acids. After removal of 2 bases from V and 1 base from J, the junction contained 2 bases not matched to a gene. Per the germline V gene, CDR1 is SGDLS and CDR2 is YYNGEE. The CDR3 DNA reads TGTGCCAGCAGCGTTTCTAGCGGGGGGTCCTACGAGCAGTACTTC. It translates to CASSVSSGGSYEQYF.

The chain is built from TRBV15 and TRBJ1-5, with D tentatively TRBD1 (6 bases). This CDR3 has 15 amino acids. The germline V gene has CDR1 LNHNV and CDR2 YYDKDF (reference sequence). The V and J ends lost 0 bases and 6 bases respectively, with 12 bases between them. The CDR3, as DNA: TGTGCCACCAGCAGAGATAAGGGGGGGCTTCAGCCCCAGCATTTT. This translates into CATSRDKGGLQPQHF.

The chain couples TRBV15 to TRBJ2-7, with 8 bases that match TRBD2. The CDR3 is 16 residues long. The V segment lost 5 bases and the J segment 0 bases; nucleotides outside the gene matches: 9. CDR1 is LNHNV, CDR2 YYDKDF, per germline (reference sequence). The CDR3 spells CATSLGGRPSSYEQYF. Here the CDR3 DNA reads TGTGCCACCAGCCTTGGCGGGAGGCCTTCCTCCTACGAGCAGTACTTC.

The gene calls are TRBV7-2 and TRBJ2-2; D call uncertain. This CDR3 contains 13 residues. Trimming removed 2 bases at V and 5 bases at J, with 6 bases between. Germline lookup yields CDR1 SGHTA and CDR2 FQGNSA. CDR3 residues: CASSLRLTGELFF. The CDR3 DNA is TGTGCCAGCAGCTTACGTCTTACCGGGGAGCTGTTTTTT. Full variable domain (outside the CDR3, taken from reference TRBV7-2 and TRBJ2-2): GAGVSQSPSNKVTEKGKDVELRCDPISGHTALYWYRQSLGQGLEFLIYFQGNSAPDKSGLPSDRFSAERTGGSVSTLTIQRTQQEDSAVYLCASSLRLTGELFFGEGSRLTVL.

This clone was picked up one time. This chain uses TRBV30 with TRBJ1-1, with TRBD1 as a possible D gene (6 bases). The CDR3 runs to 12 residues. Per the germline V gene, CDR1 is GTSNPN and CDR2 is SVGIG (reference sequence). V lost 4 bases and J lost 2, with 8 bases in between. The DNA for the CDR3 is TGTGCCTGGACACAGGGAAACACTGAAGCTTTCTTT. Protein product: CAWTQGNTEAFF. Together with reference TRBV30 and TRBJ1-1, the CDR3 gives the full variable domain: SQTIHQWPATLVQPVGSPLSLECTVEGTSNPNLYWYRQAAGRGLQLLFYSVGIGQISSEVPQNLSASRPQDRQFILSSKKLLLSDSGFYLCAWTQGNTEAFFGQGTRLTVV.

The chain uses TRBV7-9 and TRBJ1-4; the match to TRBD1 covers 8 bases. After removal of 7 bases from V and 4 bases from J, the junction contained 8 bases not matched to a gene. CDR1 and CDR2 from the germline V gene are SEHNR and FQNEAQ (reference sequence). CDR3 length: 15 amino acids. The CDR3 reads CASTGGAVNNEKLFF. In DNA, the CDR3 is TGTGCCAGCACAGGGGGCGCAGTAAATAATGAAAAACTGTTTTTT.